The 30 T cell receptor beta chains below come from one sample, sequenced in a study of blood T cell repertoires in COVID-19. Sequenced by immunoSEQ multiplex PCR; TCRdb stores in-frame clones only, minus some. The profile shows 250,000 to 350,000 clones, about nine tenths of them singletons. Sequences were obtained from peripheral blood. These receptors all stem from a man aged 18 to 30 with active or convalescent COVID-19.

This clone was detected once. This rearrangement joins TRBV4-1 to TRBJ1-1, with a possible D match to TRBD1 (5 bases). The ends were cut back, 4 bases at V and 2 bases at J, with 14 bases in the middle. Germline values: CDR1 MGHRA, CDR2 YSYEKL. This CDR3 is 15 amino acids long. CDR3 sequence: CASSPFGGGNTEAFF. The CDR3 nucleotides read TGCGCCAGCAGCCCCTTTGGGGGGGGAAACACTGAAGCTTTCTTT.

CDR3 coding DNA: TGTGCCAGCAGCCAAGTGTCGGGGAACTATGGCTACACCTTC. This encodes CASSQVSGNYGYTF. This chain joins TRBV14 and TRBJ1-2, with unresolved D. With 1 base removed from V and 2 bases from J, the gap between germline ends came to 8 bases. CDR1 and CDR2 (germline): SGHDN, FVKESK. There are 14 residues in the CDR3.

This clone appeared many times. The chain has TRBV6-4 and TRBJ2-1, with a tentative D call TRBD2 (5 bases). Germline V gives CDR1 MRHNA, CDR2 SNTAGT. CDR3 length equals 15 residues. V lost 4 bases, J lost 0 bases, and 10 bases lay in between. The CDR3, as DNA: TGTGCCAGCAGTGTGGCGGCGGGCTCCTACAATGAGCAGTTCTTC. It encodes CASSVAAGSYNEQFF.

This chain joins TRBV20-1 and TRBJ2-1; D remains ambiguous. The CDR3 runs to 14 residues. In germline, CDR1 is DFQATT, CDR2 SNEGSKA (reference sequence). Trimming removed 3 bases at V and 3 bases at J, with 12 bases between. CDR3 residues: CSASYSLLYNEQFF. CDR3 bases: TGCAGTGCTAGTTACAGTTTACTCTACAATGAGCAGTTCTTC.

This clone has more than one count but fewer than ten. The V call is TRBV25-1, the J call TRBJ1-6; TRBD1 aligns across 12 bases. In germline, CDR1 is MGHDK, CDR2 SYGVNS. The CDR3 is 16 amino acids. V gave up 8 bases and J gave up 8 bases; unmatched junction bases: 10. CDR3 loop: CASRFGDRGPYSPLHF. The CDR3 region has the DNA TGTGCCAGCCGTTTTGGGGACAGGGGGCCTTATTCACCCCTCCACTTT.

The V and J genes are TRBV15 and TRBJ1-2, with no clear D. The CDR3 is 17 residues long. Between the trimmed V and J ends, which lost 0 bases and 8 bases, there was a span of 22 bases. Germline assignment: CDR1 LNHNV and CDR2 YYDKDF (reference sequence). The CDR3: CATSRDSVRGARRGYTF. CDR3 nucleotides: TGTGCCACCAGCAGAGATAGTGTCCGAGGCGCACGGCGGGGCTACACCTTC.

The chain joins TRBV27 to TRBJ2-1; 7 nucleotides align to TRBD2. The CDR3 is 13 amino acids. Germline loops: CDR1 MNHEY, CDR2 SMNVEV (reference sequence). Germline trimming cut 1 base from V and 6 bases from J; bases unmatched to any gene: 0. The CDR3 DNA reads TGTGCCAGCAGTTTATGGGAGGGCAATGAGCAGTTCTTC. Protein: CASSLWEGNEQFF.

In DNA form, the CDR3 reads TGTGCCAGTAGTAGTTCCCAGACAGGCTCCTATGGCTACACCTTC. Translated, it gives CASSSSQTGSYGYTF. The V gene is TRBV19, the J gene TRBJ1-2; perhaps TRBD1 as D (6 bases). The length of the CDR3 is 15 residues. The V end lost 4 bases, the J end lost 4 bases, and 16 bases lay between the germline ends. From germline, CDR1 is LNHDA and CDR2 SQIVND (reference sequence).

The V and J genes are TRBV10-3 and TRBJ1-1; D possibly corresponds to TRBD1 (6 bases). CDR3 length equals 15 residues. V was cut by 2 bases and J by 0 bases, with 10 bases left in between. The germline CDR1 and CDR2 sequences are ENHRY and SYGVKD. Here the CDR3 DNA reads TGTGCCATCAGTGAGCCAGGGGTTATGAACACTGAAGCTTTCTTT. It is translated as CAISEPGVMNTEAFF.

This clone was detected a few times. This chain joins TRBV5-1 and TRBJ2-7; 7 bases align to TRBD1. V shed 0 bases, J shed 3 bases, and the junction held 9 bases outside the gene matches. The CDR3 loop spans 16 amino acids. The germline gives CDR1 SGHRS, CDR2 YFSETQ. CDR3 nucleotide sequence: TGCGCCAGCAGCTTGGGCTCCGGGACAGTCAGCTACGAGCAGTACTTC. It encodes CASSLGSGTVSYEQYF.

The genes are TRBV12-5 and TRBJ2-1, with TRBD2 matching over 12 bases. V lost 8 bases, J lost 8 bases, and 7 bases stayed unmatched. Germline assignment: CDR1 LGHNT and CDR2 FRNRAP. This CDR3 contains 14 residues. The CDR3 is CASTSGGSWDEQFF. The CDR3 DNA sequence: TGTGCTAGTACTAGCGGGGGGTCTTGGGATGAGCAGTTCTTC.

The chain combines TRBV24-1 with TRBJ1-2; maybe TRBD1 (5 bases). In germline, CDR1 is KGHDR, CDR2 SFDVKD. CDR3 size: 14 residues. Trimming shortened V by 4 bases and J by 4 bases, and 12 bases separated the two germline ends. CDR3 region: CATSDWGRSYGYTF. CDR3 DNA: TGTGCCACCAGTGACTGGGGGAGGTCCTATGGCTACACCTTC.

This rearrangement joins TRBV5-6 to TRBJ1-2; 8 nucleotides align to TRBD1. With 2 bases clipped from V and 8 bases from J, the junction kept 5 bases outside the gene matches. The V gene's germline CDR1 is SGHDT and CDR2 YYEEEE. CDR3 length: 13 residues. The CDR3 region has the DNA TGTGCCAGCAGCTTCGGGACAGGCGGAGGCTACACCTTC. Its translation is CASSFGTGGGYTF.

In the case of this clone: Other DNA sequences of this sample code for an identical CDR3. The chain joins TRBV19 to TRBJ1-1; D remains ambiguous. Trimming removed 0 bases at V and 2 bases at J, with 7 bases between. The length of the CDR3 is 14 residues. Germline values: CDR1 LNHDA, CDR2 SQIVND (reference sequence). The CDR3 sequence is CASSIDRGNTEAFF. CDR3 DNA: TGTGCCAGTAGTATAGACCGGGGAAACACTGAAGCTTTCTTT.

This chain joins TRBV5-1 and TRBJ2-5, with D possibly TRBD2 on 5 matching bases. This CDR3 spans 14 amino acids. Germline lookup yields CDR1 SGHRS and CDR2 YFSETQ. V lost 4 bases and J lost 2, with 12 bases in between. CDR3 sequence (DNA): TGCGCCAGCAGCGCCGACGGGAATCAAGAGACCCAGTACTTC. Protein: CASSADGNQETQYF.

This clone was counted between two and nine times. V is TRBV6-2 or TRBV6-3 and J is TRBJ2-7; 10 bases align to TRBD1. V lost 4 bases, J lost 7 bases, and 10 bases stayed unmatched. CDR1 and CDR2 from the germline V gene are MNHEY and SVGEGT. This CDR3 comprises 15 residues. In DNA, the CDR3 is TGTGCCAGCAGTTCCCGGGACAGGGGACTTAGGGAGCAGTACTTC. Its protein product is CASSSRDRGLREQYF.

CDR3 sequence reads: CASSQGQGGQYF. The CDR3 DNA is TGTGCCAGCAGCCAAGGACAGGGTGGGCAGTACTTC. The J gene is TRBJ2-7, the V gene TRBV3-1 (or the pseudogene TRBV3-2); 7 bases are shared with TRBD1. The V and J ends lost 1 base and 9 bases, in that order; junction bases with no gene match: 3. CDR3 length equals 12 residues. CDR1 is LGHDT and CDR2 is YNNKEL in the germline V gene (reference sequence).

This chain joins TRBV14 and TRBJ2-5, with 7 bases aligning to TRBD1. The V segment lost 5 bases and the J segment 5 bases; nucleotides outside the gene matches: 11. The CDR3 has 15 residues. The germline V gene encodes CDR1 SGHDN and CDR2 FVKESK. The CDR3 is CASSLRQGWMETQYF. CDR3 DNA sequence: TGTGCCAGCAGCTTAAGACAGGGTTGGATGGAGACCCAGTACTTC.

As DNA, the CDR3 is TGTGCCAGCAGCTTAGAGGTGTGGGCAGGGGGTTACGGCTACACCTTC. Amino acid sequence: CASSLEVWAGGYGYTF. The chain couples TRBV11-2 to TRBJ1-2; 7 bases map to TRBD1. CDR1 and CDR2 (germline): SGHAT, FQNNGV. The CDR3 is made up of 16 amino acids. J gave up 8 bases and V 0 bases, and 12 bases lay outside the gene matches.

The chain carries TRBV27 and TRBJ2-1; a weak D match, TRBD2 (5 bases). The germline V gene has CDR1 MNHEY and CDR2 SMNVEV (reference sequence). The V end was cut by 1 base, the J end by 8 bases, with 21 bases between. The CDR3 length is 17 residues. The CDR3 DNA is TGTGCCAGCAGTTTATTCTTGTTGCGCGGGTCGGTGGATGAGCAGTTCTTC. It translates to CASSLFLLRGSVDEQFF.

The chain uses TRBV4-3 and TRBJ2-5; 8 bases fit TRBD2. Germline V gene lookup returns CDR1 LGHNA and CDR2 YSLEER. This CDR3 has 14 amino acids. J gave up 2 bases and V 4 bases, and 3 bases lay outside the gene matches. The CDR3 reads CASSLAGKQETQYF. In nucleotides, the CDR3 is TGCGCCAGCAGCCTAGCGGGGAAACAAGAGACCCAGTACTTC.

This rearrangement joins TRBV28 to TRBJ2-7; 10 bases are a match to TRBD2. The V gene end was trimmed by 6 bases and the J gene end by 12 bases; junction bases not matched to a gene: 11. Per the germline V gene, CDR1 is MDHEN and CDR2 is SYDVKM. The CDR3 is 13 residues long. In nucleotides, the CDR3 is TGTGCCAGCAGAGGGACTAGCGTTCCCTTGGGGTACTTC. Its translation is CASRGTSVPLGYF.

This clone was seen a few times. The rearrangement joins TRBV14 to TRBJ1-1; D gene ambiguous. Germline V gene sequence: CDR1 SGHDN, CDR2 FVKESK. V shed 8 bases and J shed 5 bases, with 15 bases lying between them. The CDR3 has 13 amino acids. The CDR3 here is CASRGQPGTEAFF. The CDR3 DNA sequence: TGTGCCAGCCGAGGGCAGCCGGGGACTGAAGCTTTCTTT.

This clone was recorded a few times. The V and J genes are TRBV7-2 and TRBJ1-2, with D unclear. This CDR3 is built from 15 residues. V dropped 0 bases and J dropped 2 bases, with 10 bases sitting between them. CDR1 and CDR2 from the germline V gene are SGHTA and FQGNSA. CDR3 residues: CASSLAGNSNYGYTF. Written as DNA, the CDR3 is TGTGCCAGCAGCTTAGCCGGGAACAGCAACTATGGCTACACCTTC.

This clone was counted once. The rearrangement links TRBV19 to TRBJ2-3, with 11 nucleotides matching TRBD2. Germline V gene lookup returns CDR1 LNHDA and CDR2 SQIVND (reference sequence). The CDR3 has 15 amino acids. With V trimmed by 5 bases and J by 2 bases, 3 bases remained unmatched. The CDR3 here is CASSLAGGDTDTQYF. CDR3 bases: TGTGCCAGTAGTCTAGCGGGAGGCGACACAGATACGCAGTATTTT. The full variable domain, its missing parts supplied by reference TRBV19 and TRBJ2-3, is DGGITQSPKYLFRKEGQNVTLSCEQNLNHDAMYWYRQDPGQGLRLIYYSQIVNDFQKGDIAEGYSVSREKKESFPLTVTSAQKNPTAFYLCASSLAGGDTDTQYFGPGTRLTVL.

The genes are TRBV5-1 and TRBJ1-1; TRBD1 matches 9 bases. The CDR3 runs to 12 residues. Germline lookup yields CDR1 SGHRS and CDR2 YFSETQ. Trimming cost V 6 bases and J 5 bases; bases outside gene matches: 2. The CDR3 loop is CASNDRGTEAFF. DNA for the CDR3: TGCGCCAGCAACGACAGGGGGACTGAAGCTTTCTTT.

The chain is built from TRBV7-8 and TRBJ2-7; TRBD2 aligns across 10 bases. The J segment lost 0 bases and the V segment lost 2 bases, leaving 4 bases of the junction unmatched. From germline, CDR1 is SGHVS and CDR2 FQNEAQ. The CDR3 loop spans 16 amino acids. The CDR3 reads CASSLLTSGLSYEQYF. The CDR3 DNA follows: TGTGCCAGCAGCTTACTGACTAGCGGGCTCTCCTACGAGCAGTACTTC.

This sequence joins TRBV5-4 and TRBJ2-5, with 12 bases aligning to TRBD2. Germline loops: CDR1 SGHNT, CDR2 YYREEE (reference sequence). Germline trimming cut 4 bases from V and 0 bases from J; bases unmatched to any gene: 7. The CDR3 has 17 amino acids. The CDR3 protein is CASSPEASGGDQETQYF. The DNA for the CDR3 is TGTGCCAGCAGCCCCGAAGCTAGCGGGGGGGACCAAGAGACCCAGTACTTC. Combining the CDR3 with reference TRBV5-4 and TRBJ2-5 gives the whole variable domain ETGVTQSPTHLIKTRGQQVTLRCSSQSGHNTVSWYQQALGQGPQFIFQYYREEENGRGNFPPRFSGLQFPNYSSELNVNALELDDSALYLCASSPEASGGDQETQYFGPGTRLLVL.

The V and J genes are TRBV3-1 (or the pseudogene TRBV3-2) and TRBJ2-3; 7 nucleotides agree with TRBD1. The germline V gene encodes CDR1 LGHDT and CDR2 YNNKEL (reference sequence). CDR3 length: 18 amino acids. V shed 2 bases and J 6 bases; nucleotides not matched to a gene: 17. CDR3: CASSQSPFEGASQDTQYF. The CDR3 nucleotides read TGTGCCAGCAGCCAATCCCCTTTTGAGGGGGCCAGTCAGGATACGCAGTATTTT.

This clone was observed once. V gene TRBV20-1 combines with J gene TRBJ2-2; D is unresolved. CDR1 and CDR2 from the germline V gene are DFQATT and SNEGSKA (reference sequence). The CDR3 extends over 11 amino acids. Trimming removed 4 bases from V and 5 bases from J, with 5 bases in between. The CDR3 DNA is TGCAGTGCTAAACAAACCGGGGAGCTGTTTTTT. This codes for CSAKQTGELFF.